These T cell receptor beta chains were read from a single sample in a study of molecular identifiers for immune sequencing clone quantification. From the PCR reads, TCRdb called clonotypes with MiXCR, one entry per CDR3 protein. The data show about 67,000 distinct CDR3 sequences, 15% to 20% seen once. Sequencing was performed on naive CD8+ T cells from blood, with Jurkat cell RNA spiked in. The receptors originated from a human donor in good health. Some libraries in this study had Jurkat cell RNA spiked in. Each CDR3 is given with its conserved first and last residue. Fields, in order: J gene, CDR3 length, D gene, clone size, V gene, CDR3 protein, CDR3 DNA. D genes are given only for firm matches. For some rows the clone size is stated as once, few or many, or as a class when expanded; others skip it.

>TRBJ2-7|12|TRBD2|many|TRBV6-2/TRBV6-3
CASSREDYEQYF
TGTGCCAGCAGTCGGGAGGACTACGAGCAGTACTTC
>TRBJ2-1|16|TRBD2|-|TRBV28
CASSSGTSGLGNEQFF
TGTGCCAGCAGTTCTGGGACTAGCGGGCTAGGTAATGAGCAGTTCTTC
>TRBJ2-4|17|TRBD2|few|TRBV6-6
CASTHSLEAVAGNIQYF
TGTGCCAGCACCCACTCGTTGGAGGCGGTAGCGGGAAACATTCAGTACTTC
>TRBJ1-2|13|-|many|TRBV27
CASSLGTNYGYTF
TGTGCCAGCAGTTTGGGTACTAACTATGGCTACACCTTC
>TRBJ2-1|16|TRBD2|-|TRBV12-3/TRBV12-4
CASSSTTSGIYNEQFF
TGTGCCAGCAGTTCAACGACTAGCGGGATCTACAATGAGCAGTTCTTC
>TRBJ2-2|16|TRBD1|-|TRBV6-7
CASSRRDSLCAGELFF
TGTGCCAGCAGTCGCCGGGACAGTCTTTGCGCCGGGGAGCTGTTTTTT
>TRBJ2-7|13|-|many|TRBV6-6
CASSRVLEYEQYF
TGTGCCAGCAGCAGGGTTTTAGAGTACGAGCAGTACTTC
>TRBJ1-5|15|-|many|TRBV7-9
CASSPPHPHPGPQHF
TGTGCCAGCAGCCCCCCCCACCCCCATCCTGGGCCCCAGCATTTT
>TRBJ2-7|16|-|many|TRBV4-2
CASSQTLGGGRAEQYF
TGTGCCAGCAGCCAGACCTTGGGGGGGGGCCGCGCCGAGCAGTACTTC
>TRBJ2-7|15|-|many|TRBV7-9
CASSLYVGSTYEQYF
TGTGCCAGCAGCTTATACGTGGGGTCAACCTACGAGCAGTACTTC
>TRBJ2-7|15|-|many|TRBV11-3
CASSSYRGLAYEQYF
TGTGCCAGCAGCTCGTACAGGGGACTCGCCTACGAGCAGTACTTC
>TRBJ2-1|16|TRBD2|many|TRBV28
CASSSVAGEDYNEQFF
TGTGCCAGCAGTTCCGTAGCGGGGGAGGACTACAATGAGCAGTTCTTC
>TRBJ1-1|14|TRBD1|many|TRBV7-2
CASSQGTGVTEAFF
TGTGCCAGCAGCCAAGGGACAGGGGTCACTGAAGCTTTCTTT
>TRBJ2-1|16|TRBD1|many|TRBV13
CASSHIPGQGHNEQFF
TGTGCCAGCAGCCACATTCCGGGACAGGGCCACAATGAGCAGTTCTTC
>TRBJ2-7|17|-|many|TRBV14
CASSQLVLGNGADEQYF
TGTGCCAGCAGCCAATTGGTATTGGGGAATGGAGCGGACGAGCAGTACTTC
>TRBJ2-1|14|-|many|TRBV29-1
CSVVSGINYNEQFF
TGCAGCGTTGTATCCGGGATCAACTACAATGAGCAGTTCTTC
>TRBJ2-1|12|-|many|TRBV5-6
CASSLISSEQFF
TGTGCCAGCAGCCTAATCAGTAGTGAGCAGTTCTTC
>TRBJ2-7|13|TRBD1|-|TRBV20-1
CSASWDRATEQYF
TGCAGTGCTAGTTGGGACAGGGCGACCGAGCAGTACTTC
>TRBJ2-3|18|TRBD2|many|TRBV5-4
CASSLVPGAGLDPDTQYF
TGTGCCAGCAGCTTGGTACCCGGGGCGGGACTAGATCCAGATACGCAGTATTTT
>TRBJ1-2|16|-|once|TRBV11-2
CASSRATRQQNYGYTF
TGTGCCAGCAGCCGAGCGACCCGACAGCAAAACTATGGCTACACCTTC
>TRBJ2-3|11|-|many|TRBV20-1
CSAPTSGAQYF
TGCAGTGCTCCGACATCGGGCGCGCAGTATTTT
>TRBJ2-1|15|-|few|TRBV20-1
CSARQASARLGEQSF
TGCAGTGCTAGACAGGCCAGTGCTAGGCTCGGTGAGCAGTCCTTC
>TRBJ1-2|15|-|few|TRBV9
CASSAPTLGNYGYTF
TGTGCCAGCAGCGCCCCAACACTTGGGAACTATGGCTACACCTTC
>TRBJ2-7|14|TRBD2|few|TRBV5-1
CASSSSGSFYEQYF
TGCGCCAGCAGCTCTAGCGGGAGTTTCTACGAGCAGTACTTC
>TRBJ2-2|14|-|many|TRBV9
CASSALLVTGELFF
TGTGCCAGCAGCGCACTTCTAGTGACCGGGGAGCTGTTTTTT
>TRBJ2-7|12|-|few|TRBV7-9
CASSDGRYEQYF
TGTGCCAGCAGCGACGGGCGCTACGAGCAGTACTTC
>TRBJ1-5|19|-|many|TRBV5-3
CARSWGAGSGPYSNQPQHF
TGTGCCAGAAGCTGGGGGGCAGGGTCCGGCCCCTATAGCAATCAGCCCCAGCATTTT
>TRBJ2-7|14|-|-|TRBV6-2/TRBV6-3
CASRPPRPTYGQYF
TGTGCCAGCAGACCACCAAGGCCTACCTACGGGCAGTACTTC
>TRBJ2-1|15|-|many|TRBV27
CASSLRSRLYNEQFF
TGTGCCAGCAGTTTGCGCAGTCGGCTCTACAATGAGCAGTTCTTC
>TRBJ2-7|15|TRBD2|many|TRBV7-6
CASSDPTSGSYEQYF
TGTGCCAGCAGCGACCCGACTAGCGGGAGCTACGAGCAGTACTTC
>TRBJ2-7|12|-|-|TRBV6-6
CASSYSRLEQCF
TGTGCCAGCAGTTACTCTAGGCTAGAGCAGTGCTTC